This T cell receptor (beta chain) was captured by sequencing in a study of blood T cell repertoires in COVID-19. Study details: Samples of COVID-19 (acute and convalescent) were obtained from the United States, Italy and Spain. Sources were T cells, B-cell-depleted T cells, or PBMCs; the material itself was cDNA or gDNA.

CDR1 is SGHRS, CDR2 YFSETQ, per germline. There are 16 residues in the CDR3. V lost 0 bases to trimming and J lost 3 bases, with 16 bases between them. Source study methods: Estimates of nucleated cell counts were drawn from the amplification of reference gene primers. Libraries were prepared by immunoSEQ multiplex PCR; TCRdb keeps only in-frame clonotypes and omits some of them. V and J calls and clone size are as listed in that table; D and trimming were resolved from the DNA. The repertoire has over 130,000 clones, roughly 80% of them found once; the top ten carry about 8.4%. The source is a woman aged 45-59 years with active or convalescent COVID-19. The rearrangement links TRBV5-1 to TRBJ2-7, with D perhaps TRBD1 (5 bases). Sequenced material: peripheral blood. The CDR3 DNA follows: TGCGCCAGCAGCTTGGCAATCACAGGCTCTTTCTACGAGCAGTACTTC. Translation gives CASSLAITGSFYEQYF. The full variable domain, with the rest looked up from reference TRBV5-1 and TRBJ2-7, is KAGVTQTPRYLIKTRGQQVTLSCSPISGHRSVSWYQQTPGQGLQFLFEYFSETQRNKGNFPGRFSGRQFSNSRSEMNVSTLELGDSALYLCASSLAITGSFYEQYFGPGTRLTVT.